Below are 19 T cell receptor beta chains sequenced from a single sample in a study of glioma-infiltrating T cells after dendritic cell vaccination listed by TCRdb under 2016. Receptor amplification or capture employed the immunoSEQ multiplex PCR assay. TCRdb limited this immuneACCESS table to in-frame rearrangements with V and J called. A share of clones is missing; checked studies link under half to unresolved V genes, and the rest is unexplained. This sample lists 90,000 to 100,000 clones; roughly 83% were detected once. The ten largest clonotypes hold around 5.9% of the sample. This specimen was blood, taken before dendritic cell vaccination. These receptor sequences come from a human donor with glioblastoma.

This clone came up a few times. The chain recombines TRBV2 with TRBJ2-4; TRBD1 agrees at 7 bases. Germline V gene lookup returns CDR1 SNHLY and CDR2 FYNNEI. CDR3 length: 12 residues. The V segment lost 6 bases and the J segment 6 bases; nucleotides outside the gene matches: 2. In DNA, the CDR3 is TGTGCCAGCAGCGACAGGGTAAACATTCAGTACTTC. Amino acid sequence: CASSDRVNIQYF. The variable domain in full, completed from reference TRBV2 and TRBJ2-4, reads EPEVTQTPSHQVTQMGQEVILRCVPISNHLYFYWYRQILGQKVEFLVSFYNNEISEKSEIFDDQFSVERPDGSNFTLKIRSTKLEDSAMYFCASSDRVNIQYFGAGTRLSVL.

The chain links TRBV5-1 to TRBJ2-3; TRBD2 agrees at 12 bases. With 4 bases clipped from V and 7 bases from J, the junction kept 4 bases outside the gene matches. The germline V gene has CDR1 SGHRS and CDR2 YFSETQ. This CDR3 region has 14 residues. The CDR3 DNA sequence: TGCGCCAGCAGCGAGGGACTAGCGGGCAATACGCAGTATTTT. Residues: CASSEGLAGNTQYF. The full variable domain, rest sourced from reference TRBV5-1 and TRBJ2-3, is KAGVTQTPRYLIKTRGQQVTLSCSPISGHRSVSWYQQTPGQGLQFLFEYFSETQRNKGNFPGRFSGRQFSNSRSEMNVSTLELGDSALYLCASSEGLAGNTQYFGPGTRLTVL.

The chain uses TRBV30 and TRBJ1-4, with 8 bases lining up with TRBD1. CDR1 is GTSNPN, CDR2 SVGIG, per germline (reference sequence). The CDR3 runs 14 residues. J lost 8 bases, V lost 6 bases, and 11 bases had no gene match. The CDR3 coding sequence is TGTGCCTGCTCAGACAGGGGAGGAGGAGAAAAACTGTTTTTT. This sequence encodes CACSDRGGGEKLFF.

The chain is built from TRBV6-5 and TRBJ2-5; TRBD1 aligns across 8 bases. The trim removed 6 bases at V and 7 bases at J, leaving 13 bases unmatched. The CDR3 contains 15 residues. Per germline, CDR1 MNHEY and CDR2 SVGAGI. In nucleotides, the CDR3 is TGTGCCAGCAGAAGGACAGGGACTTACTCGGGGACCCAGTACTTC. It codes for CASRRTGTYSGTQYF.

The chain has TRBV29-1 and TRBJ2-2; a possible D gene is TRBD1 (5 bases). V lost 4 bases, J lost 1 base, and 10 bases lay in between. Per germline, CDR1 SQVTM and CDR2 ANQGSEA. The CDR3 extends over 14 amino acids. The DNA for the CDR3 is TGCAGCGTTGTTCCAGGGCTGAACACCGGGGAGCTGTTTTTT. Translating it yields CSVVPGLNTGELFF.

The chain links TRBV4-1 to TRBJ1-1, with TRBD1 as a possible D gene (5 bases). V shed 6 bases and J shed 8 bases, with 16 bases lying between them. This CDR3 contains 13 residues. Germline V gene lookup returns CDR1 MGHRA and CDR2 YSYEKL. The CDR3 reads CASRRDSLGEAFF. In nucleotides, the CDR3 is TGCGCCAGCAGACGAGACAGCCTCGGGGAAGCTTTCTTT.

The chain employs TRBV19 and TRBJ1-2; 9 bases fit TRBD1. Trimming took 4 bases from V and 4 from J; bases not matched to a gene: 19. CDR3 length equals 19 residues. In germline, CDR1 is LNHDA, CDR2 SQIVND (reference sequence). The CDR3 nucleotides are TGTGCCAGTAGTAAACACTTCCCGGGACAGGGTATAGGTCGCTATGGCTACACCTTC. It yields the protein CASSKHFPGQGIGRYGYTF.

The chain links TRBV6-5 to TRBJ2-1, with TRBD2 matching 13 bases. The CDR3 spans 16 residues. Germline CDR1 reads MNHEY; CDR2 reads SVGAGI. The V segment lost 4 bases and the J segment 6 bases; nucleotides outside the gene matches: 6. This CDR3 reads CASSFTSGGAGNEQFF. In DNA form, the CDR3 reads TGTGCCAGCAGTTTTACTAGCGGGGGGGCGGGCAATGAGCAGTTCTTC.

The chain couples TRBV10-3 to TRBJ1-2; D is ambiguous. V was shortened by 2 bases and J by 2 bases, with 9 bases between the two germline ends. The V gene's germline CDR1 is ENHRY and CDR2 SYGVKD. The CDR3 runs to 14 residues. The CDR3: CAISEDSENYGYTF. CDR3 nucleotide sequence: TGTGCCATCAGTGAGGACTCCGAAAACTATGGCTACACCTTC.

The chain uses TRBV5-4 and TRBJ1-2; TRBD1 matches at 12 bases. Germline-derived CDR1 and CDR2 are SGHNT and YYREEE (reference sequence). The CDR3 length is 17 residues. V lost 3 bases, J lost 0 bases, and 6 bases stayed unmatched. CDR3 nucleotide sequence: TGTGCCAGCAGCTGGGGACAGGGGGCTGGATCTAACTATGGCTACACCTTC. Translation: CASSWGQGAGSNYGYTF.

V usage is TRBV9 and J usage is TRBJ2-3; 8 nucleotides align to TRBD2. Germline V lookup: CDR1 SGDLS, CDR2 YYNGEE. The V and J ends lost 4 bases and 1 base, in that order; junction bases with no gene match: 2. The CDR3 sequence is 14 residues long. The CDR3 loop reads CASSPGLGTDTQYF. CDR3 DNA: TGTGCCAGCAGCCCGGGACTAGGCACAGATACGCAGTATTTT.

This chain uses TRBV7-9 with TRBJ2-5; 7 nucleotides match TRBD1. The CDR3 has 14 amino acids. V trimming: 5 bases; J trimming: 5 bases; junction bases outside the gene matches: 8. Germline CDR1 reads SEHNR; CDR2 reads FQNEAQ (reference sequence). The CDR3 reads CASSQQGFLETQYF. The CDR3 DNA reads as TGTGCCAGCAGCCAACAGGGGTTTTTGGAGACCCAGTACTTC.

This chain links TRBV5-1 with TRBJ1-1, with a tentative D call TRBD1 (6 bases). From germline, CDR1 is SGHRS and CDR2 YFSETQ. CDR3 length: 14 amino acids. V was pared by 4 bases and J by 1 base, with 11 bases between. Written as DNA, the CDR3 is TGCGCCAGCAGCCATCGGACAGCGAACACTGAAGCTTTCTTT. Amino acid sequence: CASSHRTANTEAFF.

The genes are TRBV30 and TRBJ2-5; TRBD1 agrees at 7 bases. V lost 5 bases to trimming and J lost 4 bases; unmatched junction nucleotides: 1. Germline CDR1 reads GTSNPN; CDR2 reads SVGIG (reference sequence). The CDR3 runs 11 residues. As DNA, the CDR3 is TGTGCCTGGGACAGGGCAGAGACCCAGTACTTC. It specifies CAWDRAETQYF.

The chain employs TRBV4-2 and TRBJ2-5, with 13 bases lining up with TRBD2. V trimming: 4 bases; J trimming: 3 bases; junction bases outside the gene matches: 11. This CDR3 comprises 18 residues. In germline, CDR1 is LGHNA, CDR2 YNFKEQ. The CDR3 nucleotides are TGTGCCAGCAGCCGGGGACTAGCGGGAAGATTACAGAAAGAGACCCAGTACTTC. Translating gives CASSRGLAGRLQKETQYF.

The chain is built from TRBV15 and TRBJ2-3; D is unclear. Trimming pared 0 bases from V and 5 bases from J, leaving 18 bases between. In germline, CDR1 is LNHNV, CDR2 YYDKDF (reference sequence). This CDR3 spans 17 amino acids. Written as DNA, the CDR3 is TGTGCCACCAGCAGAGATCATCCTAGTTTACGAGGAGATACGCAGTATTTT. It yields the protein CATSRDHPSLRGDTQYF.

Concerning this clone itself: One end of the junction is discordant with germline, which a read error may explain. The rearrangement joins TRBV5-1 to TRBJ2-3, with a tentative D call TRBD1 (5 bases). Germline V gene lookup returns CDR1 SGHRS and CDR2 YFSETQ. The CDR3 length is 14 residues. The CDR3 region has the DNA TGCGCCAGCACCTTGGACACGAGCACAGATACGCAGTATTTT. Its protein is CASTLDTSTDTQYF.

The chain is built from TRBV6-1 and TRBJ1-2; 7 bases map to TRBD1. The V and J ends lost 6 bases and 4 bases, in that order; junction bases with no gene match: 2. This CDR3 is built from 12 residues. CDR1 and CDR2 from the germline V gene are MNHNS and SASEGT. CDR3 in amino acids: CASRDRVYGYTF. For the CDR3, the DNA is TGTGCCAGCAGAGACAGGGTCTATGGCTACACCTTC.

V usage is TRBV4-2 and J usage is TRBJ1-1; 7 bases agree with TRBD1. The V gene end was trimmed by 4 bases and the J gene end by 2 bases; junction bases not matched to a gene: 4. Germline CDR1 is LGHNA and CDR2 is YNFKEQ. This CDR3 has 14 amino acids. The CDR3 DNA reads TGTGCCAGCAGCCCCGGGACAGCTAACACTGAAGCTTTCTTT. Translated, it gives CASSPGTANTEAFF.